This T cell receptor beta chain emerged from a study of CD8+CD57+ T cells in acquired aplastic anemia. Study details: The study obtained about 10.8 million reads on average for CD4+ cells from healthy donors. Findings and limits, study-wide: Sharing between patients and controls was observed for around 30 CD8+ CDR3 sequences. In CD8+ cells, Simpson's diversity showed no significant difference between patients and controls.

Profiling of TCR beta VDJ combinations and CDR3 sequences used genomic DNA as template. TCRdb processed the reads anew with MiXCR; each CDR3 protein has one entry. The repertoire holds about 190,000 distinct CDR3 sequences, with less than 65% as singletons. Turning to this clonotype: Its antigen is not known.

CDR1 is SEHNR, CDR2 FQNEAQ, per germline (reference sequence). The CDR3 loop spans 15 amino acids. The V end lost 5 bases, the J end lost 6 bases, and 17 bases lay between the germline ends. The sequence derives from a human donor in good health, serving as a control. The sequencing input was sorted CD4+, CD8+, or CD8+CD57+ T cells (not recorded which) from PBMCs. The chain combines TRBV7-9 with TRBJ2-1; D possibly corresponds to TRBD2 (5 bases). The CDR3 nucleotides read TGTGCCAGCAGCCAGCCCGCGGGCATCGGCAATGAGCAGTTCTTC. Protein product: CASSQPAGIGNEQFF.